A single sample is the source of the 15 T cell receptor beta chains below, sequenced in a study of blood T cells in healthy people across ages. PCR was performed a second time for 7 to 11 cycles using a sample-barcoded 5' primer and a J-beta primer mix. TCRdb itself ran the 5' RACE reads through MiXCR, one entry per CDR3 protein. There are about 760,000 distinct CDR3 sequences in the sample; roughly three fifths occur only once, and more than 25% lies in the top ten. Sequencing was done on a sample of blood. The source of these receptors is a man aged 35 to 55 in good health.

This clonotype showed up just a few times. The chain has TRBV7-2 and TRBJ2-5; 7 bases are shared with TRBD2. The V segment lost 6 bases and the J segment 4 bases; nucleotides outside the gene matches: 11. Germline V CDR1 and CDR2: SGHTA, FQGNSA. The CDR3 is 15 residues long. The CDR3 sequence: CASSPYSGGGETQYF. The CDR3 bases are TGTGCCAGCAGTCCCTACTCGGGGGGAGGAGAGACCCAGTACTTC.

This chain links TRBV20-1 with TRBJ2-7; the match to TRBD2 covers 10 bases. Germline lookup yields CDR1 DFQATT and CDR2 SNEGSKA (reference sequence). The CDR3 consists of 17 residues. J lost 4 bases, V lost 0 bases, and 12 bases had no gene match. The CDR3 sequence: CSARDLSGRSRGYEQYF. CDR3 nucleotides: TGCAGTGCTAGAGATCTTAGCGGGAGGTCCCGGGGGTACGAGCAGTACTTC.

The chain combines TRBV7-8 with TRBJ2-3, with 11 bases matching TRBD2. This CDR3 has 15 amino acids. In germline, CDR1 is SGHVS, CDR2 FQNEAQ. The V and J ends lost 3 bases and 5 bases, in that order; junction bases with no gene match: 4. CDR3 sequence (DNA): TGTGCCAGCAGCTTGACTAGCGGGAAACTAGATACGCAGTATTTT. The encoded protein is CASSLTSGKLDTQYF.

The chain recombines TRBV6-2 or TRBV6-3 with TRBJ2-7; the D gene is possibly TRBD1 (6 bases). CDR3 length equals 13 residues. Germline CDR1 reads MNHEY; CDR2 reads SVGEGT. The ends were cut back, 4 bases at V and 6 bases at J, with 13 bases in the middle. The CDR3 here is CASSWGHGREQYF. CDR3 bases: TGTGCCAGCAGTTGGGGACACGGTCGCGAGCAGTACTTC.

In its sample, this clonotype was seen many times. This chain connects TRBV2 to TRBJ1-2; TRBD1 matches 9 bases. J was trimmed by 5 bases and V by 9 bases; bases with no gene match: 4. The CDR3 spans 12 residues. Germline assignment: CDR1 SNHLY and CDR2 FYNNEI. CDR3 loop: CASATGGYGYTF. The CDR3 DNA reads TGTGCCAGTGCGACAGGGGGGTATGGCTACACCTTC.

This sequence joins TRBV5-1 and TRBJ2-7; D unclear. The CDR3 contains 13 residues. V lost 1 base and J lost 4, with 9 bases in between. Germline loops: CDR1 SGHRS, CDR2 YFSETQ. The CDR3 coding sequence is TGCGCCAGCAGCTTGCCTAAGAGTTACGAGCAGTACTTC. This encodes CASSLPKSYEQYF.

This clonotype was observed a few times. This chain uses TRBV7-9 with TRBJ2-7; 10 nucleotides align to TRBD2. V shed 5 bases and J 5 bases; nucleotides not matched to a gene: 6. This CDR3 is built from 14 residues. Germline assignment: CDR1 SEHNR and CDR2 FQNEAQ (reference sequence). In nucleotides, the CDR3 is TGTGCCAGCAGCATTCTAGCGGGAGTGAACGAGCAGTACTTC. It codes for CASSILAGVNEQYF.

The chain carries TRBV5-1 and TRBJ2-3; either TRBD1 or TRBD2 may fit D (5 bases each). V was shortened by 4 bases and J by 5 bases, with 20 bases between the two germline ends. Per the germline V gene, CDR1 is SGHRS and CDR2 is YFSETQ. CDR3 size: 16 residues. CDR3 loop: CASSGTGSLVGDTQYF. The CDR3 DNA reads TGCGCCAGCAGCGGGACGGGGAGTTTGGTCGGAGATACGCAGTATTTT.

The J gene is TRBJ2-2, the V gene TRBV27; D gene unclear. The CDR3 is 18 amino acids. CDR1 MNHEY and CDR2 SMNVEV come from the germline V gene (reference sequence). V dropped 0 bases and J dropped 5 bases, with 19 bases sitting between them. DNA for the CDR3: TGTGCCAGCAGTTTATCATTCGCACCGCAGGCCCATACCGGGGAGCTGTTTTTT. Amino acids: CASSLSFAPQAHTGELFF.

CDR3 sequence reads: CASSQEGADGGNQPQHF. The DNA for the CDR3 is TGTGCCAGCAGCCAAGAGGGGGCGGACGGAGGCAATCAGCCCCAGCATTTT. The genes are TRBV4-2 and TRBJ1-5; TRBD1 might be the D (6 bases). The germline CDR1 and CDR2 sequences are LGHNA and YNFKEQ. There are 17 residues in the CDR3. Trimming left V 0 bases short and J 2 bases short, with 14 bases between.

The rearrangement uses TRBV5-1 and TRBJ2-7; a possible D gene is TRBD1 (6 bases). V lost 2 bases, J lost 6 bases, and 12 bases lay in between. The CDR3 consists of 13 residues. Germline CDR1 and CDR2: SGHRS and YFSETQ. The CDR3 sequence: CASSLQGPREQYF. The CDR3 nucleotides are TGCGCCAGCAGCTTACAGGGCCCCCGCGAGCAGTACTTC.

A few counts support this clonotype. The V gene is TRBV27, the J gene TRBJ2-3; D uncertain. V was cut by 0 bases and J by 2 bases, with 12 bases left in between. Germline CDR1 is MNHEY and CDR2 is SMNVEV (reference sequence). The CDR3 is 16 amino acids. The chain's CDR3 is CASSLSFGLLTDTQYF. The CDR3 DNA reads TGTGCCAGCAGTTTATCCTTTGGGCTACTCACAGATACGCAGTATTTT.

This clonotype has a count of ten or more. The chain combines TRBV7-2 with TRBJ1-2, with D uncertain. Germline CDR1 SGHTA, CDR2 FQGNSA. The CDR3 loop spans 15 amino acids. V was clipped by 3 bases and J by 0 bases, with 11 bases between them. CDR3 nucleotides: TGTGCCAGCAGCTTCTCACACACATCTAACTATGGCTACACCTTC. Translating gives CASSFSHTSNYGYTF. The entire variable domain, with the rest obtained from reference TRBV7-2 and TRBJ1-2, is as follows: GAGVSQSPSNKVTEKGKDVELRCDPISGHTALYWYRQSLGQGLEFLIYFQGNSAPDKSGLPSDRFSAERTGGSVSTLTIQRTQQEDSAVYLCASSFSHTSNYGYTFGSGTRLTVV.

This clonotype was counted a single time. The CDR3 loop is CASSFWDSRNSPLHF. CDR3 in DNA: TGTGCCAGCAGCTTCTGGGACAGCCGGAATTCACCCCTCCACTTT. V usage is TRBV7-2 and J usage is TRBJ1-6; 7 bases line up with TRBD1. CDR3 length: 15 residues. Per the germline V gene, CDR1 is SGHTA and CDR2 is FQGNSA. The ends lost 3 bases at V and 7 bases at J; junction bases unmatched: 6.

The V call is TRBV2, the J call TRBJ1-2; possible D gene TRBD1, 6 bases. Trimming stripped 5 bases from V and 2 bases from J, with 12 bases between. The CDR3 is 14 residues long. Germline V gives CDR1 SNHLY, CDR2 FYNNEI. The CDR3 nucleotides are TGTGCCAGCAGTAACCGAGGGGGGAACTATGGCTACACCTTC. This codes for CASSNRGGNYGYTF.